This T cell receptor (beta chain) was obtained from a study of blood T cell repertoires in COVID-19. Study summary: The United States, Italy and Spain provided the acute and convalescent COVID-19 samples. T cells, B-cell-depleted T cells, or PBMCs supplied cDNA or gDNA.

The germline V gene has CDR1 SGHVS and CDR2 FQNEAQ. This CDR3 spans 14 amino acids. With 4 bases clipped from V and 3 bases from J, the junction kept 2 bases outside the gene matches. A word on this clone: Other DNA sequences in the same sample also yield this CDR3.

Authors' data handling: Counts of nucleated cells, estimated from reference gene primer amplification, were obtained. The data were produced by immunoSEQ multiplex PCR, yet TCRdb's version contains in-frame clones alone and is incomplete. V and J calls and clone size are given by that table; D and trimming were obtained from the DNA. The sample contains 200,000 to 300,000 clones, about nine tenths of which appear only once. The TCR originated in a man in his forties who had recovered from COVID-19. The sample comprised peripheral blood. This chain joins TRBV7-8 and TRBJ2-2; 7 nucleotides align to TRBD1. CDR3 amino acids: CASSSGTDTGELFF. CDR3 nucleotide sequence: TGTGCCAGCAGCTCGGGGACAGACACCGGGGAGCTGTTTTTT.